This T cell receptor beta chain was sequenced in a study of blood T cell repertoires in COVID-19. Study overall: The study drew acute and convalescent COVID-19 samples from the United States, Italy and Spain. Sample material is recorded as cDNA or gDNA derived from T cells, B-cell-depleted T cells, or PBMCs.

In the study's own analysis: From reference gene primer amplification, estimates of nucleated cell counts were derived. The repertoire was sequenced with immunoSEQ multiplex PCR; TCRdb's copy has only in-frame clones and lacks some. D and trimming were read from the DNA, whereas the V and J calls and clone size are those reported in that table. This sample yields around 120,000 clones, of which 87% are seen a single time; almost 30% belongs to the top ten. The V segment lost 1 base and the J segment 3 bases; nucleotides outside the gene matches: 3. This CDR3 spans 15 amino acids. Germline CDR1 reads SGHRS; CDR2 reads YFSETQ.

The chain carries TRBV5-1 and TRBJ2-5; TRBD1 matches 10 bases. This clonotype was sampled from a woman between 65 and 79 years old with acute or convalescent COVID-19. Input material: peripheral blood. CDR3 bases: TGCGCCAGCAGCTTGATTGGGACAGGGGAAGAGACCCAGTACTTC. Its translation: CASSLIGTGEETQYF. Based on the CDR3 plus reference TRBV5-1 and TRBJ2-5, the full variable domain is KAGVTQTPRYLIKTRGQQVTLSCSPISGHRSVSWYQQTPGQGLQFLFEYFSETQRNKGNFPGRFSGRQFSNSRSEMNVSTLELGDSALYLCASSLIGTGEETQYFGPGTRLLVL.